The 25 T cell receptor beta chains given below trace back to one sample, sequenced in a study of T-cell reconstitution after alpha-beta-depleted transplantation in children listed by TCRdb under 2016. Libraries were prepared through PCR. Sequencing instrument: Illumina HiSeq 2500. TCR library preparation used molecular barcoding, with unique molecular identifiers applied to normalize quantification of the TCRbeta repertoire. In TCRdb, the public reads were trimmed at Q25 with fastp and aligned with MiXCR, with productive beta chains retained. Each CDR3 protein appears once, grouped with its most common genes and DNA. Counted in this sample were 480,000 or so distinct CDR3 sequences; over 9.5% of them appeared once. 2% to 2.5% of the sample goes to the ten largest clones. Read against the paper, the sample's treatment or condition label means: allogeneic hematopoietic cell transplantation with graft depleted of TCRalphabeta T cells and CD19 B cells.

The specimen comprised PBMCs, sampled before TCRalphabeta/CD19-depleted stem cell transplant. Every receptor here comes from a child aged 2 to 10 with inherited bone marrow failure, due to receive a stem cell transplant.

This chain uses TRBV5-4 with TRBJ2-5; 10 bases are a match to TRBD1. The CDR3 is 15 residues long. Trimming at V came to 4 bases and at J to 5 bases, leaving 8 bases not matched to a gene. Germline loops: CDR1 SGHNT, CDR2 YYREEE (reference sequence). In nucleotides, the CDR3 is TGTGCCAGCAGCCGCACCCTGGGACAGGGGGAGACCCAGTACTTC. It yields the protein CASSRTLGQGETQYF.

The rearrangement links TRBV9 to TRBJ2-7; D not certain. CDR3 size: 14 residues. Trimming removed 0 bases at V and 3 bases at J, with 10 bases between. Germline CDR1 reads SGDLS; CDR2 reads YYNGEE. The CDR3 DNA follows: TGTGCCAGCAGCGTAGCTGGGGTTAACTACGAGCAGTACTTC. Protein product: CASSVAGVNYEQYF. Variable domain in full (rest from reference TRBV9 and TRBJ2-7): DSGVTQTPKHLITATGQRVTLRCSPRSGDLSVYWYQQSLDQGLQFLIQYYNGEERAKGNILERFSAQQFPDLHSELNLSSLELGDSALYFCASSVAGVNYEQYFGPGTRLTVT.

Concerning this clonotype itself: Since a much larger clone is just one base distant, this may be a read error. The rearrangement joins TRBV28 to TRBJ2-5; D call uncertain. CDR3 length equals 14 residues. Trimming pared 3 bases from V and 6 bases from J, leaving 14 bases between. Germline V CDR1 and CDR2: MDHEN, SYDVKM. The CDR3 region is CASSLSGNRQTQYF. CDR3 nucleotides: TGTGCCAGCAGTTTGTCGGGCAATAGACAGACCCAGTACTTC.

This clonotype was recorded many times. CDR3 sequence (DNA): TGCGCCAGCAACACTTACGAGGACGGGTCAGATACGCAGTATTTT. Translating it yields CASNTYEDGSDTQYF. This sequence joins TRBV5-1 and TRBJ2-3, with unresolved D. V lost 6 bases, J lost 4 bases, and 18 bases lay in between. This CDR3 comprises 15 residues. In germline, CDR1 is SGHRS, CDR2 YFSETQ.

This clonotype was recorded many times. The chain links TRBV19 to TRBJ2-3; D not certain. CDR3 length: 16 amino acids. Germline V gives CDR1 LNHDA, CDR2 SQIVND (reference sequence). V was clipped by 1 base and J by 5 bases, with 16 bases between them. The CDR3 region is CASSIGGSRWIDTQYF. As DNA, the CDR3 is TGTGCCAGTAGTATAGGTGGTAGTCGGTGGATAGATACGCAGTATTTT.

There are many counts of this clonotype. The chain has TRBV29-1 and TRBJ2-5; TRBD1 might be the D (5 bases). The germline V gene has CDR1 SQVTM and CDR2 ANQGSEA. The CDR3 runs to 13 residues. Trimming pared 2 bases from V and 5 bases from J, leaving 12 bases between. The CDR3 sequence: CSVERWKGETQYF. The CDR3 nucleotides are TGCAGCGTTGAAAGATGGAAGGGGGAGACCCAGTACTTC.

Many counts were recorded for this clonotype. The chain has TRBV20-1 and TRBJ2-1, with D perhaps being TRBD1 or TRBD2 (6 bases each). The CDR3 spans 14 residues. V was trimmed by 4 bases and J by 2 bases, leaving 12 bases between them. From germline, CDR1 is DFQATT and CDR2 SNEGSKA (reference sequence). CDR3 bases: TGCAGTGCTAACGCGGGACACCCCTACAATGAGCAGTTCTTC. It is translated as CSANAGHPYNEQFF.

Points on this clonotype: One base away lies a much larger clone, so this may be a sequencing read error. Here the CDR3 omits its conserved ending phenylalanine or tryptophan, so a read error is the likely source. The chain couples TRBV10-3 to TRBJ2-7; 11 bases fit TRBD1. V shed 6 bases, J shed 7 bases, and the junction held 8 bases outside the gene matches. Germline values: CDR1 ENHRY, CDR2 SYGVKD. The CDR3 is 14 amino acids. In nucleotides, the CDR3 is TGTGCCATCAGAACCGGGACAGGGGGTTGGGAGCAGTACTGC. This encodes CAIRTGTGGWEQYC.

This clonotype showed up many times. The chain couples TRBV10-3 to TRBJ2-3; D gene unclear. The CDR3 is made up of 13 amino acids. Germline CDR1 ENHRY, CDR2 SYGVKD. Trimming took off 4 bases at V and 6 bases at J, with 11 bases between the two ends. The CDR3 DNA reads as TGTGCCATCAGTGTGCTGGGCGCTGATACGCAGTATTTT. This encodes CAISVLGADTQYF.

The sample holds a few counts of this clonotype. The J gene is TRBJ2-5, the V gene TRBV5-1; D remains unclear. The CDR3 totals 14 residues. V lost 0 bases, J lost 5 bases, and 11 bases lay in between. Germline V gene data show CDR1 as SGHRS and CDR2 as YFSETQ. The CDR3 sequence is CASSLEPLRETQYF. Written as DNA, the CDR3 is TGCGCCAGCAGCTTGGAACCCCTCCGGGAGACCCAGTACTTC.

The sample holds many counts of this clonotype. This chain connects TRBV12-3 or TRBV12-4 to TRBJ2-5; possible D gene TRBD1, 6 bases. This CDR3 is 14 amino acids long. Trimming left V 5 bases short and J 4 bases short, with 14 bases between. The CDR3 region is CASSPQDRTETQYF. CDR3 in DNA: TGTGCCAGCAGTCCCCAGGACAGAACAGAGACCCAGTACTTC.

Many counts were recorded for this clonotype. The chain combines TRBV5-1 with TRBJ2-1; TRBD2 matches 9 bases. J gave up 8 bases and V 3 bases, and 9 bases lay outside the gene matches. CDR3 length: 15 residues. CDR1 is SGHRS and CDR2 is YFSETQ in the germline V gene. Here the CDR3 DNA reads TGCGCCAGCAGCTCCGTAGCGGGGGCTACGGATGAGCAGTTCTTC. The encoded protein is CASSSVAGATDEQFF.

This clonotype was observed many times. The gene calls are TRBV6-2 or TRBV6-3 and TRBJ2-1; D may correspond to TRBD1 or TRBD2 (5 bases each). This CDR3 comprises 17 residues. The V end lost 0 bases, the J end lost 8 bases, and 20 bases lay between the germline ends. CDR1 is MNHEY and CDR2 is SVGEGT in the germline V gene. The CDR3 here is CASSYSDVGRVVHEQFF. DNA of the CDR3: TGTGCCAGCAGTTACTCGGATGTGGGACGGGTGGTGCATGAGCAGTTCTTC.

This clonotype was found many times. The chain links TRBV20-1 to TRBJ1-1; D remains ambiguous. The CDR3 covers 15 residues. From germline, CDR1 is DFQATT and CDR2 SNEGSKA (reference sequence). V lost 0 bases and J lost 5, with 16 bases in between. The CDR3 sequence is CSARDTGRGRTEAFF. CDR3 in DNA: TGCAGTGCTAGAGATACGGGCAGAGGACGAACTGAAGCTTTCTTT.

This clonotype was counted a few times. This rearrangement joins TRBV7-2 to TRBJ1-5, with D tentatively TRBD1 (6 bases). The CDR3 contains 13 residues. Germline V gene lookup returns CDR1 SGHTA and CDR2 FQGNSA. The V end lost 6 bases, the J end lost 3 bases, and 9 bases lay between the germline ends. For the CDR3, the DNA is TGTGCCAGCAGTCGGGACACCAATCAGCCCCAGCATTTT. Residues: CASSRDTNQPQHF.

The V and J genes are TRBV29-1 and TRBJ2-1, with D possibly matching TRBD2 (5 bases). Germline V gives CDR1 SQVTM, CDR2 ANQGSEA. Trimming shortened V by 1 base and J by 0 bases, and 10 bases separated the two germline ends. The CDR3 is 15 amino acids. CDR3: CSVEARESSYNEQFF. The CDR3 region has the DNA TGCAGCGTTGAAGCCCGGGAAAGCTCCTACAATGAGCAGTTCTTC.

The DNA for the CDR3 is TGCGCCAGCAGCCAAGAGGCGGTTCTCGCTGATACGCAGTATTTT. Translating it yields CASSQEAVLADTQYF. The chain employs TRBV4-3 and TRBJ2-3; D unclear. V shed 0 bases and J shed 6 bases, with 13 bases lying between them. Germline V CDR1 and CDR2: LGHNA, YSLEER. The CDR3 loop spans 15 amino acids.

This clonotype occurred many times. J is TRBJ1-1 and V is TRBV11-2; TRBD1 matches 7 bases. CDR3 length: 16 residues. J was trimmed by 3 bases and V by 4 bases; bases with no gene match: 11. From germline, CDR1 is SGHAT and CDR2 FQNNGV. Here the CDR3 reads CASSSFKGALYTEAFF. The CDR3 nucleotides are TGTGCCAGCAGCTCCTTCAAGGGGGCCCTTTACACTGAAGCTTTCTTT. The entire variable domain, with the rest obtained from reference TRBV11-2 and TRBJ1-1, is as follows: EAGVAQSPRYKIIEKRQSVAFWCNPISGHATLYWYQQILGQGPKLLIQFQNNGVVDDSQLPKDRFSAERLKGVDSTLKIQPAKLEDSAVYLCASSSFKGALYTEAFFGQGTRLTVV.

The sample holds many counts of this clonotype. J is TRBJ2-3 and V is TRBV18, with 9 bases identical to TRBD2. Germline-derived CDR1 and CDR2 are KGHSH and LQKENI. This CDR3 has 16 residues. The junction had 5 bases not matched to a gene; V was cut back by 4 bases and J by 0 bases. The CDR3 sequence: CASSQGTSQSTDTQYF. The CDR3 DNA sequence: TGTGCCAGCTCACAGGGGACTAGCCAGAGCACAGATACGCAGTATTTT. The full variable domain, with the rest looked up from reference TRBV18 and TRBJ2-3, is NAGVMQNPRHLVRRRGQEARLRCSPMKGHSHVYWYRQLPEEGLKFMVYLQKENIIDESGMPKERFSAEFPKEGPSILRIQQVVRGDSAAYFCASSQGTSQSTDTQYFGPGTRLTVL.

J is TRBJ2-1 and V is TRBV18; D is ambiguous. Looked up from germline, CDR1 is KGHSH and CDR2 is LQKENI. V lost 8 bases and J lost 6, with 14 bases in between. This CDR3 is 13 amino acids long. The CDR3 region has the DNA TGTGCCAGCCTTTTTAGTAGTGGCAATGAGCAGTTCTTC. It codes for CASLFSSGNEQFF.

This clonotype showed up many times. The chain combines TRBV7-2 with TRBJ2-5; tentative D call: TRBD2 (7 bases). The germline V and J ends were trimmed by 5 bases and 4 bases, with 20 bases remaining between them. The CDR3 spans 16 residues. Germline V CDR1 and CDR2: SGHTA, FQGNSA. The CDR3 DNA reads TGTGCCAGCAGCCCCGGATATAACAGGGAGGGAGAGACCCAGTACTTC. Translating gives CASSPGYNREGETQYF.

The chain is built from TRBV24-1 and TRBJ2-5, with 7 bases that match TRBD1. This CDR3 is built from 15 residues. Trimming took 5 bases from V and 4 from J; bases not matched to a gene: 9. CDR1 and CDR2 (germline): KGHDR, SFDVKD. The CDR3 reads CATSGAKGQLETQYF. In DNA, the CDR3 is TGTGCCACCAGTGGGGCTAAGGGACAGCTAGAGACCCAGTACTTC.

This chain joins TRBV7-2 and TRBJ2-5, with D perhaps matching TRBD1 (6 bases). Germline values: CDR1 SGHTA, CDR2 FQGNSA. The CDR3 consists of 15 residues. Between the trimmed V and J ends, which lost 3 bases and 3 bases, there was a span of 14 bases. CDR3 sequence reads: CASSFVPGAEETQYF. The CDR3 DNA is TGTGCCAGCAGCTTCGTGCCAGGGGCGGAAGAGACCCAGTACTTC.

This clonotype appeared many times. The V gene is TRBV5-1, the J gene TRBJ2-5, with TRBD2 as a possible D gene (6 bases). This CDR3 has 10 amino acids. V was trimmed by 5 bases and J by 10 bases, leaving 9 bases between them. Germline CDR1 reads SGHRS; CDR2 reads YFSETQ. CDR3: CASRLGGQYF. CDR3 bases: TGCGCCAGCAGACTGGGGGGCCAGTACTTC.

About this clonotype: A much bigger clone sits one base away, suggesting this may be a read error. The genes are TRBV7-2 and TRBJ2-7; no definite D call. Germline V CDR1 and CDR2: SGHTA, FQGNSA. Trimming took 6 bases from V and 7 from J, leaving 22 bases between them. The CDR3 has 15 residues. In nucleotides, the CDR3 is TGTGCCAGCAGGCCTAGGACCCTGGGGTTGGAGGAGCAGTACTTC. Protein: CASRPRTLGLEEQYF.